One sample yielded the 28 T cell receptor beta chains listed below, sequenced in a study of blood T cell repertoires in COVID-19. Some clones are missing from TCRdb's copy, which holds only in-frame ones; the method was immunoSEQ multiplex PCR. The sample contains fewer than 350,000 clones, roughly 87% of which appear only once. Sequenced: peripheral blood. The receptors derive from a man between 25 and 39 years old with COVID-19, enrolled during active disease.

The V gene is TRBV7-9, the J gene TRBJ1-6, with a possible D match to TRBD1 (6 bases). The ends were cut back, 2 bases at V and 4 bases at J, with 6 bases in the middle. From germline, CDR1 is SEHNR and CDR2 FQNEAQ (reference sequence). The CDR3 extends over 14 amino acids. The CDR3 loop is CASSLTGYNSPLHF. In DNA, the CDR3 is TGTGCCAGCAGCTTAACAGGGTATAATTCACCCCTCCACTTT.

The rearrangement uses TRBV12-5 and TRBJ2-6, with 14 bases identical to TRBD2. The junction had 9 bases not matched to a gene; V was cut back by 2 bases and J by 9 bases. Germline CDR1 is LGHNT and CDR2 is FRNRAP. The CDR3 is made up of 18 amino acids. CDR3 sequence reads: CASGLTLGLAGEVNVLTF. CDR3 bases: TGTGCTAGTGGTTTGACGCTGGGACTAGCGGGAGAGGTCAACGTCCTGACTTTC.

This clone was observed once. The chain combines TRBV7-3 with TRBJ2-2; D uncertain. Trimming stripped 1 base from V and 4 bases from J, with 10 bases between. CDR1 is SGHTA and CDR2 is FQGTGA in the germline V gene. The CDR3 length is 15 residues. Here the CDR3 reads CASSLMGTSTGELFF. Here the CDR3 DNA reads TGTGCCAGCAGCTTAATGGGCACCTCCACCGGGGAGCTGTTTTTT.

V usage is TRBV5-1 and J usage is TRBJ2-2; D ambiguous. CDR3 length equals 15 residues. CDR1 SGHRS and CDR2 YFSETQ come from the germline V gene. V was trimmed by 0 bases and J by 5 bases, leaving 11 bases between them. DNA for the CDR3: TGCGCCAGCAGCTTGGTTGCCAGAAAGACCGGGGAGCTGTTTTTT. This codes for CASSLVARKTGELFF.

The V gene is TRBV15, the J gene TRBJ2-7; 10 bases align to TRBD1. This CDR3 has 15 residues. J was trimmed by 6 bases and V by 5 bases; bases with no gene match: 10. Germline V gene data show CDR1 as LNHNV and CDR2 as YYDKDF (reference sequence). CDR3 nucleotides: TGTGCCACCAGCTTATCCGGGACAGGGGCTACCGAGCAGTACTTC. As protein: CATSLSGTGATEQYF.

This chain connects TRBV13 to TRBJ2-7; D is possibly TRBD1 (7 bases). CDR3 length equals 14 residues. V lost 4 bases and J lost 4, with 14 bases in between. The germline gives CDR1 PRHDT, CDR2 FYEKMQ (reference sequence). The CDR3 DNA sequence: TGTGCCAGCAGCTCACAGACAGGGACTTACGAGCAGTACTTC. Encoded protein: CASSSQTGTYEQYF.

This rearrangement joins TRBV9 to TRBJ2-1; the D is unclear. The germline gives CDR1 SGDLS, CDR2 YYNGEE. The length of the CDR3 is 15 residues. Between the trimmed V and J ends, which lost 0 bases and 6 bases, there was a span of 13 bases. In DNA, the CDR3 is TGTGCCAGCAGCGTAGATTTTAGGCCAGGCAATGAGCAGTTCTTC. It is translated as CASSVDFRPGNEQFF. The whole variable domain, remainder taken from reference TRBV9 and TRBJ2-1, is DSGVTQTPKHLITATGQRVTLRCSPRSGDLSVYWYQQSLDQGLQFLIQYYNGEERAKGNILERFSAQQFPDLHSELNLSSLELGDSALYFCASSVDFRPGNEQFFGPGTRLTVL.

This clone was seen a single time. V gene TRBV7-9 combines with J gene TRBJ1-1, with 11 bases identical to TRBD1. Trimming removed 3 bases from V and 3 bases from J; junction bases left unmatched: 6. Per the germline V gene, CDR1 is SEHNR and CDR2 is FQNEAQ (reference sequence). This CDR3 is built from 16 residues. As DNA, the CDR3 is TGTGCCAGCAGCTTCGGGACAGGGGGGGCGGACACTGAAGCTTTCTTT. Amino acid sequence: CASSFGTGGADTEAFF.

CDR3 protein: CASSEALVAGGLGETQYF. The CDR3 nucleotides are TGTGCCAGCAGTGAAGCGCTGGTAGCGGGAGGTCTAGGGGAGACCCAGTACTTC. The chain carries TRBV2 and TRBJ2-5; 10 bases are a match to TRBD2. Germline loops: CDR1 SNHLY, CDR2 FYNNEI. The CDR3 has 18 residues. V was pared by 0 bases and J by 5 bases, with 12 bases of the junction left unmatched.

The chain combines TRBV5-5 with TRBJ2-7, with 10 bases lining up with TRBD1. CDR3 size: 16 residues. The V and J ends lost 0 bases and 4 bases, in that order; junction bases with no gene match: 7. Germline CDR1 and CDR2: SGHKS and YYEKEE (reference sequence). CDR3 amino acids: CASSLGARQGAYEQYF. For the CDR3, the DNA is TGTGCCAGCAGCTTGGGGGCTCGACAGGGGGCTTACGAGCAGTACTTC.

This clone was seen only once. CDR3 in amino acids: CASSLAPDTQYF. For the CDR3, the DNA is TGTGCCAGCAGTTTGGCTCCAGATACGCAGTATTTT. The chain uses TRBV12-3 or TRBV12-4 and TRBJ2-3; D unresolved. This CDR3 has 12 residues. V was pared by 3 bases and J by 4 bases, with 5 bases between.

This clone was counted once. This chain uses TRBV12-3 or TRBV12-4 with TRBJ1-5; weak D call: TRBD1 (5 bases). Trimming left V 4 bases short and J 11 bases short, with 9 bases between. The length of the CDR3 is 11 residues. The CDR3 DNA is TGTGCCAGCAGTTCGGGGGAGTCCCAGCATTTT. This translates into CASSSGESQHF.

V gene TRBV4-2 combines with J gene TRBJ2-2; D perhaps matches TRBD1 (6 bases). The CDR3 sequence is 15 residues long. Trimming pared 3 bases from V and 0 bases from J, leaving 8 bases between. The germline V gene encodes CDR1 LGHNA and CDR2 YNFKEQ. CDR3 in amino acids: CASSQTGANTGELFF. The CDR3 DNA reads as TGTGCCAGCAGCCAGACAGGAGCGAACACCGGGGAGCTGTTTTTT.

The chain has TRBV10-3 and TRBJ1-2; 8 bases line up with TRBD1. J lost 5 bases, V lost 0 bases, and 5 bases had no gene match. Looked up from germline, CDR1 is ENHRY and CDR2 is SYGVKD. The CDR3 runs to 15 residues. CDR3 sequence reads: CAISESTGAIYGYTF. CDR3 nucleotides: TGTGCCATCAGTGAGTCGACAGGGGCGATATATGGCTACACCTTC.

The V and J genes are TRBV3-1 (or the pseudogene TRBV3-2) and TRBJ2-1; the D gene is possibly TRBD1 (6 bases). This CDR3 region has 15 residues. CDR1 is LGHDT, CDR2 YNNKEL, per germline (reference sequence). Trimming stripped 2 bases from V and 7 bases from J, with 15 bases between. The CDR3 reads CASSQSSGTRNEQFF. In nucleotides, the CDR3 is TGTGCCAGCAGCCAATCATCCGGGACACGGAATGAGCAGTTCTTC.

This clone was counted a few times. The chain is built from TRBV7-9 and TRBJ1-3, with D possibly TRBD1 on 5 matching bases. Germline V gene data show CDR1 as SEHNR and CDR2 as FQNEAQ (reference sequence). Trimming stripped 2 bases from V and 4 bases from J, with 15 bases between. The CDR3 is 16 residues long. CDR3 sequence (DNA): TGTGCCAGCAGCTTAACCCGCAGGGTTGGAGGAAACACCATATATTTT. Protein sequence: CASSLTRRVGGNTIYF. The full variable domain, completed using reference TRBV7-9 and TRBJ1-3, is DTGVSQNPRHKITKRGQNVTFRCDPISEHNRLYWYRQTLGQGPEFLTYFQNEAQLEKSRLLSDRFSAERPKGSFSTLEIQRTEQGDSAMYLCASSLTRRVGGNTIYFGEGSWLTVV.

The rearrangement joins TRBV13 to TRBJ1-2; 7 bases fit TRBD1. The junction had 1 base not matched to a gene; V was cut back by 1 base and J by 2 bases. Germline V lookup: CDR1 PRHDT, CDR2 FYEKMQ (reference sequence). This CDR3 has 14 amino acids. The DNA of the CDR3 is TGTGCCAGCAGCTTAGAACAGGGGAACTATGGCTACACCTTC. Protein: CASSLEQGNYGYTF. The complete variable domain, with remaining parts taken from reference TRBV13 and TRBJ1-2, reads AAGVIQSPRHLIKEKRETATLKCYPIPRHDTVYWYQQGPGQDPQFLISFYEKMQSDKGSIPDRFSAQQFSDYHSELNMSSLELGDSALYFCASSLEQGNYGYTFGSGTRLTVV.

V gene TRBV19 combines with J gene TRBJ2-5; 10 positions match TRBD1. V shed 7 bases and J 2 bases; nucleotides not matched to a gene: 7. The germline V gene has CDR1 LNHDA and CDR2 SQIVND (reference sequence). This CDR3 has 15 amino acids. CDR3 DNA: TGTGCCAGTAAGGGACAGGGGAACTCTCAAGAGACCCAGTACTTC. This codes for CASKGQGNSQETQYF.

The table lists this clone with a count of one. This chain uses TRBV6-6 with TRBJ2-7; TRBD2 matches at 7 bases. Losses at the gene ends were 4 bases for V and 0 bases for J; bases not matched to a gene: 3. Germline CDR1 and CDR2: MNHNY and SVGAGI (reference sequence). CDR3 length: 14 amino acids. The CDR3 sequence: CASSSTSDSYEQYF. For the CDR3, the DNA is TGTGCCAGCAGTTCAACTAGCGACTCCTACGAGCAGTACTTC.

This clone was detected only a few times. This sequence joins TRBV11-2 and TRBJ2-1; the match to TRBD2 covers 9 bases. The CDR3 has 15 residues. Germline V gene sequence: CDR1 SGHAT, CDR2 FQNNGV. V was clipped by 0 bases and J by 9 bases; unmatched bases: 6. The CDR3 is CASSLEVAGVLEQFF. In nucleotides, the CDR3 is TGTGCCAGCAGCTTAGAGGTAGCGGGAGTACTTGAGCAGTTCTTC.

The chain recombines TRBV10-3 with TRBJ1-2, with 9 bases identical to TRBD1. The CDR3 spans 14 residues. The germline V gene has CDR1 ENHRY and CDR2 SYGVKD. V was clipped by 6 bases and J by 0 bases; unmatched bases: 2. In DNA, the CDR3 is TGTGCCATCAGACGACAGGGGGCTAACTATGGCTACACCTTC. Protein sequence: CAIRRQGANYGYTF.

The chain joins TRBV5-1 to TRBJ2-7; 7 bases map to TRBD1. CDR3 size: 17 residues. Germline V gene lookup returns CDR1 SGHRS and CDR2 YFSETQ. The V segment lost 0 bases and the J segment 2 bases; nucleotides outside the gene matches: 11. The CDR3 loop is CASSLGGTGATTYEQYF. The DNA of the CDR3 is TGCGCCAGCAGCTTGGGGGGTACAGGGGCAACGACCTACGAGCAGTACTTC.

V is TRBV27 and J is TRBJ1-1, with 7 bases aligning to TRBD1. The CDR3 is 14 residues long. CDR1 is MNHEY and CDR2 is SMNVEV in the germline V gene (reference sequence). Germline trimming cut 8 bases from V and 5 bases from J; bases unmatched to any gene: 11. The DNA of the CDR3 is TGTGCCAGCTGGTTTAGGGGGCGGAGGACTGAAGCTTTCTTT. Residues: CASWFRGRRTEAFF.

The rearrangement uses TRBV19 and TRBJ1-1, with D perhaps TRBD1 (5 bases). CDR1 is LNHDA, CDR2 SQIVND, per germline (reference sequence). CDR3 length: 13 residues. Trimming left V 6 bases short and J 1 base short, with 9 bases between. CDR3 nucleotides: TGTGCCAGTAGGGGGCTCCCGAACACTGAAGCTTTCTTT. It yields the protein CASRGLPNTEAFF.

The chain joins TRBV10-1 to TRBJ1-2; 7 bases fit TRBD1. CDR1 is WNHNN, CDR2 SYGVQD, per germline (reference sequence). The CDR3 contains 15 residues. With V trimmed by 7 bases and J by 4 bases, 12 bases remained unmatched. As DNA, the CDR3 is TGCGCCAGCAACGGAACCAGGGGGATGTCCTATGGCTACACCTTC. Amino acids: CASNGTRGMSYGYTF.

The V gene is TRBV20-1, the J gene TRBJ1-2, with 8 nucleotides matching TRBD1. This CDR3 region has 10 residues. Trimming cost V 6 bases and J 8 bases; bases outside gene matches: 2. Germline CDR1 and CDR2: DFQATT and SNEGSKA (reference sequence). CDR3 in amino acids: CSADRDGYTF. Here the CDR3 DNA reads TGCAGTGCGGACAGGGACGGCTACACCTTC.

The chain has TRBV4-3 and TRBJ1-1; 8 bases align to TRBD1. CDR1 LGHNA and CDR2 YSLEER come from the germline V gene. The CDR3 is 14 amino acids. With V trimmed by 2 bases and J by 1 base, 0 bases remained unmatched. CDR3 DNA: TGCGCCAGCAGCCAACAGGGGGCGAACACTGAAGCTTTCTTT. This encodes CASSQQGANTEAFF.

This chain joins TRBV6-2 or TRBV6-3 and TRBJ2-4; TRBD2 aligns across 7 bases. The junction had 6 bases not matched to a gene; V was cut back by 5 bases and J by 14 bases. This CDR3 has 11 residues. Germline assignment: CDR1 MNHEY and CDR2 SVGEGT. For the CDR3, the DNA is TGTGCCAGCAGTAACGGACTAGAGAAGTACTTC. Its protein product is CASSNGLEKYF.